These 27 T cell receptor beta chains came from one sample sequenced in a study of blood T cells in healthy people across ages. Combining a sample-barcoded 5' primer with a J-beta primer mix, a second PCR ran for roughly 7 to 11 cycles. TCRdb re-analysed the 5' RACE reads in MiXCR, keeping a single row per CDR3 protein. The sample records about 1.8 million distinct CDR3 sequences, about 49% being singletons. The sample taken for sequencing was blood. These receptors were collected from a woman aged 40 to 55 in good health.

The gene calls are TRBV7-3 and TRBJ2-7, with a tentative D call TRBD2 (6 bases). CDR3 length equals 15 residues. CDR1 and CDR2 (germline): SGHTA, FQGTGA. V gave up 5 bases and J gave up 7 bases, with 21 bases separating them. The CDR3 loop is CASSPPGLPYNEQYF. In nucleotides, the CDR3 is TGTGCCAGCAGCCCGCCGGGACTTCCCTACAATGAGCAGTACTTC.

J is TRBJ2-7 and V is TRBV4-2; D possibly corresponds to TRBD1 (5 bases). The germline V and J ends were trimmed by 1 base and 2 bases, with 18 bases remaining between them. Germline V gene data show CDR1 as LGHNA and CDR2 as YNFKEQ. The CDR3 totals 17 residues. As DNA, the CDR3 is TGTGCCAGCAGCCAAGGTTGGCCGAGACAGTTAACCTACGAGCAGTACTTC. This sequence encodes CASSQGWPRQLTYEQYF.

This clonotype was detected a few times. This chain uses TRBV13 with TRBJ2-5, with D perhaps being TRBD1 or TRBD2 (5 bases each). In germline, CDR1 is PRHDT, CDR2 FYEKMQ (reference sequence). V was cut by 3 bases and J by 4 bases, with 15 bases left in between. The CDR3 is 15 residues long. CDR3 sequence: CASSFGLGAGETQYF. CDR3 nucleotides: TGTGCCAGCAGCTTCGGACTTGGGGCAGGAGAGACCCAGTACTTC. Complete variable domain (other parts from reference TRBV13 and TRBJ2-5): AAGVIQSPRHLIKEKRETATLKCYPIPRHDTVYWYQQGPGQDPQFLISFYEKMQSDKGSIPDRFSAQQFSDYHSELNMSSLELGDSALYFCASSFGLGAGETQYFGPGTRLLVL.

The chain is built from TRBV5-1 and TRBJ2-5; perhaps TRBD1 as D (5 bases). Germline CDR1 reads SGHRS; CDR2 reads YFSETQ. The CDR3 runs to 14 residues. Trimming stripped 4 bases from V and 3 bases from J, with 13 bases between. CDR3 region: CASSPTATKETQYF. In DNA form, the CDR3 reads TGCGCCAGCAGCCCGACAGCCACCAAAGAGACCCAGTACTTC.

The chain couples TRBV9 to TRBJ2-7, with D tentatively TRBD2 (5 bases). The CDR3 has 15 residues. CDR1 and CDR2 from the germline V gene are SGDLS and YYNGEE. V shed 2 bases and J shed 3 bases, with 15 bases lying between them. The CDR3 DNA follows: TGTGCCAGCAGCGTGGCCTCGACGGACTTCTACGAGCAGTACTTC. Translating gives CASSVASTDFYEQYF.

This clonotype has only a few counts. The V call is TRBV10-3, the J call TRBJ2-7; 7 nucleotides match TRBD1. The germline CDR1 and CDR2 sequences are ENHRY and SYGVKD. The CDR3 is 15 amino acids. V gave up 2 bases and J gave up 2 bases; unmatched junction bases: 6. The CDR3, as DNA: TGTGCCATCAGTGAGGACGGGACAGCAACCTACGAGCAGTACTTC. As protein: CAISEDGTATYEQYF.

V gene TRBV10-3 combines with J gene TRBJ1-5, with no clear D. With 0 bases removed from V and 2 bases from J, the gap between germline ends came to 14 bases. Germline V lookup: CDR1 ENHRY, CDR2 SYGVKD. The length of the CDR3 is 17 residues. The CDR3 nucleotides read TGTGCCATCAGTGAGTCTGGTAAGGGTGGAGGCAATCAGCCCCAGCATTTT. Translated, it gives CAISESGKGGGNQPQHF.

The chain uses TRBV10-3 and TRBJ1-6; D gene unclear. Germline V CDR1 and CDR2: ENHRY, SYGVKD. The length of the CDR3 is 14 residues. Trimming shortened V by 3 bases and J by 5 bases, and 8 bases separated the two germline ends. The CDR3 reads CAISDSGNNSPLHF. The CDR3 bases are TGTGCCATCAGTGACTCAGGAAATAATTCACCCCTCCACTTT.

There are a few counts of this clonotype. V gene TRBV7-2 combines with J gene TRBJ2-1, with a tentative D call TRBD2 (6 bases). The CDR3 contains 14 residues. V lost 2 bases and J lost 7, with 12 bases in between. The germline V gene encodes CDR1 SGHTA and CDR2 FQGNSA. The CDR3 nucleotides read TGTGCCAGCAGCTTAATGGCAGGAGGGAATGAGCAGTTCTTC. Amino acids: CASSLMAGGNEQFF.

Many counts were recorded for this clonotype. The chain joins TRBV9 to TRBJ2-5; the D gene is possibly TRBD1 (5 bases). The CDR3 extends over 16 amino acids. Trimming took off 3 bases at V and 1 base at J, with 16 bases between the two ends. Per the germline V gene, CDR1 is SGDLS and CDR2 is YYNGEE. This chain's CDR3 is CASSATAVGVQETQYF. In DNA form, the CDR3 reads TGTGCCAGCAGCGCAACTGCGGTAGGGGTCCAAGAGACCCAGTACTTC.

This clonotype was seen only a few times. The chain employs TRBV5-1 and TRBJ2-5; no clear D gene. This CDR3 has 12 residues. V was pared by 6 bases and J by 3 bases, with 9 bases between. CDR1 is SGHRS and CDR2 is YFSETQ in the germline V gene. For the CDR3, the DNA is TGCGCCAGCAAGGGTTCAGAAGAGACCCAGTACTTC. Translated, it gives CASKGSEETQYF.

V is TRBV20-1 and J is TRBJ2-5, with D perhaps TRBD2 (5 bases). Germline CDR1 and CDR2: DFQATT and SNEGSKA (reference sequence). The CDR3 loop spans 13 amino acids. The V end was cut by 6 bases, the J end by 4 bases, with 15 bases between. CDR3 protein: CSAYRPSGETQYF. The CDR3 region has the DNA TGCAGTGCCTACCGGCCCAGCGGAGAGACCCAGTACTTC.

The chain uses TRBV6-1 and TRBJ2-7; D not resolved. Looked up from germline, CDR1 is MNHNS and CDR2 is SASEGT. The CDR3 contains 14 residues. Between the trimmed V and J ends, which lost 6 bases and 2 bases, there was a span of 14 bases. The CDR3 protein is CASRPEPRAYEQYF. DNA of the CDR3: TGTGCCAGCAGGCCGGAGCCGCGAGCCTACGAGCAGTACTTC.

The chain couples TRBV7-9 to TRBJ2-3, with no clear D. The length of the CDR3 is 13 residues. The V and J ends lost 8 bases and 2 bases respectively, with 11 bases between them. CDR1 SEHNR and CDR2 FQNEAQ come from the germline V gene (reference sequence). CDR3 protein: CASGRAVTDTQYF. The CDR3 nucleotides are TGTGCCAGCGGACGGGCAGTCACAGATACGCAGTATTTT.

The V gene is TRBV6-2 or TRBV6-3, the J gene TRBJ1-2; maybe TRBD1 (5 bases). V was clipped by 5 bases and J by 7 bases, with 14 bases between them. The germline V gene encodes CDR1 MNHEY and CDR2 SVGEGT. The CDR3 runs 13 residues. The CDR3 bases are TGTGCCAGCAGTCCTGGAGGACATGGTGGCTACACCTTC. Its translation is CASSPGGHGGYTF.

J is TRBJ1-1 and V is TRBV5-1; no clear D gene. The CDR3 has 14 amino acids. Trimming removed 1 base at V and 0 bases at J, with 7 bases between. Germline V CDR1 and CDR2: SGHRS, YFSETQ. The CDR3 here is CASSLHTVNTEAFF. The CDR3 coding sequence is TGCGCCAGCAGCTTGCATACAGTGAACACTGAAGCTTTCTTT.

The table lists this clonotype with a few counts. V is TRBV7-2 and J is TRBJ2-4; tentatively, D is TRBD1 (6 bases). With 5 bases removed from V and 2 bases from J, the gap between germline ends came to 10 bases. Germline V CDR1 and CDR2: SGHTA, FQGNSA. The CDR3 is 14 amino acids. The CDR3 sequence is CASSTGSSKNIQYF. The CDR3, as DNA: TGTGCCAGCAGCACAGGGTCCTCCAAAAACATTCAGTACTTC. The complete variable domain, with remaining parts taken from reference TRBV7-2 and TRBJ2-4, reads GAGVSQSPSNKVTEKGKDVELRCDPISGHTALYWYRQSLGQGLEFLIYFQGNSAPDKSGLPSDRFSAERTGGSVSTLTIQRTQQEDSAVYLCASSTGSSKNIQYFGAGTRLSVL.

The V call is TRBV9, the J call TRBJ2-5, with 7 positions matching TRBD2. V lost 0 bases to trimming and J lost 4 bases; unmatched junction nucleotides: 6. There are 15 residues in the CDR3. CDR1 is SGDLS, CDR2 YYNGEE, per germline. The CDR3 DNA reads TGTGCCAGCAGCGTAGAAGCTAGCGGTGGAGAGACCCAGTACTTC. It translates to CASSVEASGGETQYF.

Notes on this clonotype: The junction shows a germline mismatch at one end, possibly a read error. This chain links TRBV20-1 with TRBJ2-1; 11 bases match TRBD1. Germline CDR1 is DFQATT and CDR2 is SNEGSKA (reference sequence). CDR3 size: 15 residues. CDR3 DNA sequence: TGCAGTGCTAGAAGGACAGGGGGCTCCTACAATGGGCAGTTCTTC. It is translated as CSARRTGGSYNGQFF.

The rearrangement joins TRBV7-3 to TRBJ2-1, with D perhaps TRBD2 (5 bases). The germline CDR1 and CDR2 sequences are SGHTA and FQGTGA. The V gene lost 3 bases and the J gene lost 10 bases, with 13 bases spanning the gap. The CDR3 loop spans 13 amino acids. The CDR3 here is CASSFASLGEQFF. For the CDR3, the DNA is TGTGCCAGCAGCTTTGCTAGCCTGGGAGAGCAGTTCTTC. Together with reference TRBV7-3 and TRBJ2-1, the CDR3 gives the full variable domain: GAGVSQTPSNKVTEKGKYVELRCDPISGHTALYWYRQSLGQGPEFLIYFQGTGAADDSGLPNDRFFAVRPEGSVSTLKIQRTERGDSAVYLCASSFASLGEQFFGPGTRLTVL.

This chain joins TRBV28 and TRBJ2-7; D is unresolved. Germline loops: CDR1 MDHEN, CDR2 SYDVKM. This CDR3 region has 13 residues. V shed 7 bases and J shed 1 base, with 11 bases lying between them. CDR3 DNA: TGTGCCAGCACCCAGCAGATATCCTACGAGCAGTACTTC. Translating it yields CASTQQISYEQYF.

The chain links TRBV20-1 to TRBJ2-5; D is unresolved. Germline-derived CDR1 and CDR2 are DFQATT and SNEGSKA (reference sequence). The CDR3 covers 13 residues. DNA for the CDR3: TGCAGCGCATTTGTTGTCTCCCAAGAGACCCAGTACTTC. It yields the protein CSAFVVSQETQYF.

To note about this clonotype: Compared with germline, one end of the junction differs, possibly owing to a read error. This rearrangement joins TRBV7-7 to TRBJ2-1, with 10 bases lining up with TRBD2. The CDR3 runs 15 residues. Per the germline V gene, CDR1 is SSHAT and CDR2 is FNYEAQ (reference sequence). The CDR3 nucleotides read TGTGCTAGCAGCCCGAGCGGGGGGGTTGTCAATGAGCAGTTCTTC. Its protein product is CASSPSGGVVNEQFF.

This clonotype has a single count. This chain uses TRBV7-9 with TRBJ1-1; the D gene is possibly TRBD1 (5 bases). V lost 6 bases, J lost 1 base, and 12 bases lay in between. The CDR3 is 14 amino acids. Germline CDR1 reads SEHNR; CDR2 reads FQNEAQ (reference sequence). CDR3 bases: TGTGCCAGCAGTCAAGGACACTCGAACACTGAAGCTTTCTTT. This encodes CASSQGHSNTEAFF.

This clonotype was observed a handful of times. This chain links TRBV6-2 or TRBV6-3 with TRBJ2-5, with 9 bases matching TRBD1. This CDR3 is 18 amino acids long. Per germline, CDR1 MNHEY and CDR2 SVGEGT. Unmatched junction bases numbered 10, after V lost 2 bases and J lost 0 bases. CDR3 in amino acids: CASSYPKQGAPNQETQYF. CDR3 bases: TGTGCCAGCAGTTACCCGAAACAGGGGGCCCCGAACCAAGAGACCCAGTACTTC.

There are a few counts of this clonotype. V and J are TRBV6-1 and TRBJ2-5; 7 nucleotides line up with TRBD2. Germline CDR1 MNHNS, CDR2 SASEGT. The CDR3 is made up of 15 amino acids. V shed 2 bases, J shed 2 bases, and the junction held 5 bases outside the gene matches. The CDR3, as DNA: TGTGCCAGCAGTGAATCCCTAGCGGTACAAGAGACCCAGTACTTC. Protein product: CASSESLAVQETQYF.

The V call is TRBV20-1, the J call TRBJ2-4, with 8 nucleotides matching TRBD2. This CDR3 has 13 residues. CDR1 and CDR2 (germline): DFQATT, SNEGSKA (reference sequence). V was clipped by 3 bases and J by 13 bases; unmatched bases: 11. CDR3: CSASGTSSDVQYF. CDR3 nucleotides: TGCAGTGCTAGTGGGACTAGTTCCGACGTGCAGTACTTC.